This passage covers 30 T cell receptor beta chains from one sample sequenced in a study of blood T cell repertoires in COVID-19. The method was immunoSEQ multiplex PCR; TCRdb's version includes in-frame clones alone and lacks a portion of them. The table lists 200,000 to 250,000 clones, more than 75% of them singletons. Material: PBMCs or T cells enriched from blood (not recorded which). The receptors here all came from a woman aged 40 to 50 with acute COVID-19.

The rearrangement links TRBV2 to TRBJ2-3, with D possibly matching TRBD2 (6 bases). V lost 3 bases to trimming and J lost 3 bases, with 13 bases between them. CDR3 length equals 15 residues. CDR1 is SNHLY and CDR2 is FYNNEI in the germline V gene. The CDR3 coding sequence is TGTGCCAGCAGTGAGAGGGTAGCGGATACAGATACGCAGTATTTT. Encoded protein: CASSERVADTDTQYF. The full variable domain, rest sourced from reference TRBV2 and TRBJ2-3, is EPEVTQTPSHQVTQMGQEVILRCVPISNHLYFYWYRQILGQKVEFLVSFYNNEISEKSEIFDDQFSVERPDGSNFTLKIRSTKLEDSAMYFCASSERVADTDTQYFGPGTRLTVL.

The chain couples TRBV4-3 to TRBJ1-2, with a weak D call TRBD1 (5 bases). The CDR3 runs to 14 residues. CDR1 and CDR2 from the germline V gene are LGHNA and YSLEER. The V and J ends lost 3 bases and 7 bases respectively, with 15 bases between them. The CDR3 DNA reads TGCGCCAGCAGCCAGGAGACAGTTTCTTCTGGCTACACCTTC. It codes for CASSQETVSSGYTF.

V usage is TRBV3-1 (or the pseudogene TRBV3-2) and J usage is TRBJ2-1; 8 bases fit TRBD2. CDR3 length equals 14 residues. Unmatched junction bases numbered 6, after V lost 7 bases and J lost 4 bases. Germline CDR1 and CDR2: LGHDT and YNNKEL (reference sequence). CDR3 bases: TGTGCCAGCACGAATCTAGCGGGTTACAATGAGCAGTTCTTC. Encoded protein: CASTNLAGYNEQFF.

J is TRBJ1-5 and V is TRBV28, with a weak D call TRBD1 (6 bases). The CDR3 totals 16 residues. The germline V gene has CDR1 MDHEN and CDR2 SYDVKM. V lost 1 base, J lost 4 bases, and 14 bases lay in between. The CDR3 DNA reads TGTGCCAGCAGTTTATCTCAGGGGCGCATTAATCAGCCCCAGCATTTT. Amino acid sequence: CASSLSQGRINQPQHF.

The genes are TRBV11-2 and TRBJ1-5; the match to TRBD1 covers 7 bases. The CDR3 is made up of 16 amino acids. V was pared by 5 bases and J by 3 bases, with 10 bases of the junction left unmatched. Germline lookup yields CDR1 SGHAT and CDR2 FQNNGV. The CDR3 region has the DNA TGTGCCAGCAGCGGCCGACAGGGCGCGTTCAATCAGCCCCAGCATTTT. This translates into CASSGRQGAFNQPQHF.

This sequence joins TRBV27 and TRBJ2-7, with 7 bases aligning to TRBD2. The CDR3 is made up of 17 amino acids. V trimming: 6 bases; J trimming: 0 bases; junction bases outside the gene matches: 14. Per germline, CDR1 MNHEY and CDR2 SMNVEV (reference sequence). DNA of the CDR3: TGTGCCAGCAGCCGGTACTCTGGGGGAGGGACCTCCTACGAGCAGTACTTC. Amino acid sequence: CASSRYSGGGTSYEQYF.

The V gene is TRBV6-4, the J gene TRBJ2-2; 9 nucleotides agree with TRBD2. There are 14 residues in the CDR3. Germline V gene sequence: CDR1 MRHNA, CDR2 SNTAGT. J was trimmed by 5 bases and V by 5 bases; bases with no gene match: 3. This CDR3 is CASSIAGDTGELFF. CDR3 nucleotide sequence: TGTGCCAGCAGTATAGCGGGAGATACCGGGGAGCTGTTTTTT.

The CDR3 spells CATTDRSYGYTF. The CDR3 bases are TGTGCCACCACCGACAGGTCCTATGGCTACACCTTC. The V and J genes are TRBV6-5 and TRBJ1-2; a weak D match, TRBD1 (6 bases). V lost 10 bases and J 4 bases, leaving 13 bases between the germline ends. This CDR3 is 12 amino acids long. Germline CDR1 MNHEY, CDR2 SVGAGI.

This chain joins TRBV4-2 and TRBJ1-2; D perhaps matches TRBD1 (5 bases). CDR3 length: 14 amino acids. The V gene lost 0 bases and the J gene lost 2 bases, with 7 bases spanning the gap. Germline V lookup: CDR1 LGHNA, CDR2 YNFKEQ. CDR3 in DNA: TGTGCCAGCAGCCAAGAGCAGGGAAACTATGGCTACACCTTC. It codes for CASSQEQGNYGYTF.

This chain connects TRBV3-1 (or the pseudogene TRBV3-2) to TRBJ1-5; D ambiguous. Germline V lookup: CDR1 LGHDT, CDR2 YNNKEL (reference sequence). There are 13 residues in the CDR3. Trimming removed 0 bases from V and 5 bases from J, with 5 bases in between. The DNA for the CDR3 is TGTGCCAGCAGCCAAGACGCGGATCAGCCCCAGCATTTT. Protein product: CASSQDADQPQHF.

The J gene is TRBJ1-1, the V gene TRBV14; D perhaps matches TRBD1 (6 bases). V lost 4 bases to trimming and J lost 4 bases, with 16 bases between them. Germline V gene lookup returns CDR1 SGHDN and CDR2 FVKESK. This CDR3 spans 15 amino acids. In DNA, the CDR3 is TGTGCCAGCAGCCTTGATGGACAGTTACTCACTGAAGCTTTCTTT. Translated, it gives CASSLDGQLLTEAFF.

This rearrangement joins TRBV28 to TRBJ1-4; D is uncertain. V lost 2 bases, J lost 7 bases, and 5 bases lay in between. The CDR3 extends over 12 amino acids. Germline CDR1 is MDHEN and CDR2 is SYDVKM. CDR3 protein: CASSLAGEKLFF. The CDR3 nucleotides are TGTGCCAGCAGTTTAGCGGGTGAAAAACTGTTTTTT.

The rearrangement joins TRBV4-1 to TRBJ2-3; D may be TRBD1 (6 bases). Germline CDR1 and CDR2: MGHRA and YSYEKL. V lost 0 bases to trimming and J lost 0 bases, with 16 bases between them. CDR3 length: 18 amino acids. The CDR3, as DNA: TGCGCCAGCAGCCAAGATGAGGACAGACCCTTGAGCACAGATACGCAGTATTTT. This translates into CASSQDEDRPLSTDTQYF.

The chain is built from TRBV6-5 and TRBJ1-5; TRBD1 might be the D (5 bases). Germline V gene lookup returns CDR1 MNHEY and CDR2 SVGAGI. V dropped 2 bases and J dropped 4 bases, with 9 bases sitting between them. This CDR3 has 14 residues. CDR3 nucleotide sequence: TGTGCCAGCAGTTACGCGTCAGGGAATCAGCCCCAGCATTTT. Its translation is CASSYASGNQPQHF.

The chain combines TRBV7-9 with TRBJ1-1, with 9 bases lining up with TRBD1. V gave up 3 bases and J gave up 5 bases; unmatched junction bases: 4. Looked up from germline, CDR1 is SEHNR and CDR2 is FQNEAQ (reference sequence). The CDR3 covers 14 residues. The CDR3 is CASSLNRGLTEAFF. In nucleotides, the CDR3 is TGTGCCAGCAGCTTGAACAGGGGGCTGACTGAAGCTTTCTTT.

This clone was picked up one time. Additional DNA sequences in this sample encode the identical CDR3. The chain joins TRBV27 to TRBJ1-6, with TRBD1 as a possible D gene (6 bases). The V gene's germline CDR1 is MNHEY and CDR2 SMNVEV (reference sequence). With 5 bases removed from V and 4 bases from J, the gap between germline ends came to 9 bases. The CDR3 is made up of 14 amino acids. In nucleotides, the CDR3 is TGTGCCAGCAGTCGGGACAAGTATAATTCACCCCTCCACTTT. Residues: CASSRDKYNSPLHF.

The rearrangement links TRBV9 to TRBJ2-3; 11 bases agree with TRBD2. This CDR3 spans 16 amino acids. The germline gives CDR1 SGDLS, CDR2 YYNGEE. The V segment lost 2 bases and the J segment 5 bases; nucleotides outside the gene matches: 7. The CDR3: CASSVTSGGRGDTQYF. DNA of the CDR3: TGTGCCAGCAGCGTCACTAGCGGGGGCCGGGGAGATACGCAGTATTTT.

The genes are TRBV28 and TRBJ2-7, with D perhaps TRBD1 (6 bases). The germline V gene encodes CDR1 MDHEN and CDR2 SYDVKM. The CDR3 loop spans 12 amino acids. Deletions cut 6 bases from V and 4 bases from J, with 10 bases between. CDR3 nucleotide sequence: TGTGCCAGCAGGCCACAGGGATACGAGCAGTACTTC. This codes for CASRPQGYEQYF.

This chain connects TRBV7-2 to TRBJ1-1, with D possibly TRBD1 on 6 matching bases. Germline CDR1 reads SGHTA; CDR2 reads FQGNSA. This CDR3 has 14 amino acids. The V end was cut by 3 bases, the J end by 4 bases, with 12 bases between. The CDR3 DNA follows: TGTGCCAGCAGCTTCGGGAGGGGGAGCACTGAAGCTTTCTTT. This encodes CASSFGRGSTEAFF.

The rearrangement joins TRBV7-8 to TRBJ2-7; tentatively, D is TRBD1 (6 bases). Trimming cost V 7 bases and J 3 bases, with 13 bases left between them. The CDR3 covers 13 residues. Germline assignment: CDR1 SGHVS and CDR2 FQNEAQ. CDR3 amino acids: CASTEDRYYEQYF. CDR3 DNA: TGTGCCAGCACCGAGGACAGATACTACGAGCAGTACTTC.

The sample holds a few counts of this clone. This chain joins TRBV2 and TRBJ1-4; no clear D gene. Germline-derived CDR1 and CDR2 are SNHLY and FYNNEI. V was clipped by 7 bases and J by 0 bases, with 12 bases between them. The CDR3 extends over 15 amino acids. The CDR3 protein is CASTTNMATNEKLFF. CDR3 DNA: TGTGCCAGCACGACTAACATGGCAACTAATGAAAAACTGTTTTTT.

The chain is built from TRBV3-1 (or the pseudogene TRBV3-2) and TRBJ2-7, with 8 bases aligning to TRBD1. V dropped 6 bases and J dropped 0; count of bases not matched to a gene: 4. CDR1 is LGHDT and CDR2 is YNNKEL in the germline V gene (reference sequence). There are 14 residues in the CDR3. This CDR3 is CASRPGTGSYEQYF. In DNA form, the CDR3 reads TGTGCCAGCAGACCCGGGACAGGCTCCTACGAGCAGTACTTC.

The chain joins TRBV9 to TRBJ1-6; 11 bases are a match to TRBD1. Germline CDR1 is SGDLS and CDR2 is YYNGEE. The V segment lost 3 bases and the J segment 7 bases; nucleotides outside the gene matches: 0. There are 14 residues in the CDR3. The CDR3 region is CASSGDRGNSPLHF. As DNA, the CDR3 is TGTGCCAGCAGCGGGGACAGGGGGAATTCACCCCTCCACTTT. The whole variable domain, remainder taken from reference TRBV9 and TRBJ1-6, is DSGVTQTPKHLITATGQRVTLRCSPRSGDLSVYWYQQSLDQGLQFLIQYYNGEERAKGNILERFSAQQFPDLHSELNLSSLELGDSALYFCASSGDRGNSPLHFGNGTRLTVT.

CDR3: CASSLETESWETQYF. In DNA, the CDR3 is TGCGCCAGCAGCTTGGAGACAGAAAGTTGGGAGACCCAGTACTTC. J is TRBJ2-5 and V is TRBV5-1, with D perhaps TRBD1 (5 bases). CDR1 is SGHRS, CDR2 YFSETQ, per germline. V gave up 0 bases and J gave up 5 bases, with 14 bases separating them. The CDR3 loop spans 15 amino acids.

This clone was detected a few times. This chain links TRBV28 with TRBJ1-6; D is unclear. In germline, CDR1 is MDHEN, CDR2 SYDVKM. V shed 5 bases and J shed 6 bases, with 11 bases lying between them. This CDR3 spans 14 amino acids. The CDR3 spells CASSPGSLNSPLHF. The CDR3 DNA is TGTGCCAGCAGTCCCGGGTCCCTTAATTCACCCCTCCACTTT.

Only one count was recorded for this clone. CDR3 DNA: TGTGCCAGCAGTGCCCCGGGGGGGTTACCCTATGGCTACACCTTC. Its protein is CASSAPGGLPYGYTF. The chain links TRBV25-1 to TRBJ1-2, with D tentatively TRBD1 (5 bases). The CDR3 is 15 residues long. Trimming stripped 4 bases from V and 4 bases from J, with 16 bases between. Germline V gene sequence: CDR1 MGHDK, CDR2 SYGVNS.

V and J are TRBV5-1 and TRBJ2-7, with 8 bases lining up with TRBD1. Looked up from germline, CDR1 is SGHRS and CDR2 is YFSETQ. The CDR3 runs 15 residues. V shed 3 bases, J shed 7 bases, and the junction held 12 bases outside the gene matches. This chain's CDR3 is CASSSGRGLGEEQYF. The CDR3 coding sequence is TGCGCCAGCAGCTCGGGCAGGGGGCTCGGGGAGGAGCAGTACTTC. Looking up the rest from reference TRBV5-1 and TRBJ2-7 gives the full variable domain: KAGVTQTPRYLIKTRGQQVTLSCSPISGHRSVSWYQQTPGQGLQFLFEYFSETQRNKGNFPGRFSGRQFSNSRSEMNVSTLELGDSALYLCASSSGRGLGEEQYFGPGTRLTVT.

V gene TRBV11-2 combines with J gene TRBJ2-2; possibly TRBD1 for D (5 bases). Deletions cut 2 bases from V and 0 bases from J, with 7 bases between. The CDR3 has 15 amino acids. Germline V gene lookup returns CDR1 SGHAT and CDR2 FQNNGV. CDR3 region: CASSLTGTNTGELFF. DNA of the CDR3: TGTGCCAGCAGCTTAACAGGAACGAACACCGGGGAGCTGTTTTTT.

CDR3 sequence: CATSRDQGAGQPQHF. CDR3 bases: TGTGCCACCAGCAGAGATCAGGGGGCAGGGCAGCCCCAGCATTTT. The rearrangement uses TRBV15 and TRBJ1-5; 8 bases match TRBD1. The germline CDR1 and CDR2 sequences are LNHNV and YYDKDF (reference sequence). This CDR3 comprises 15 residues. V lost 0 bases, J lost 7 bases, and 5 bases stayed unmatched.

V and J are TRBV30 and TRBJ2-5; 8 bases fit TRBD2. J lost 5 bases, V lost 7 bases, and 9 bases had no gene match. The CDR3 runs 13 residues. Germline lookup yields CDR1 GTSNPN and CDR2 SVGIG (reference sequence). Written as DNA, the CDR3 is TGTGCCTCCGGGGGGGGTCTCCAGGAGACCCAGTACTTC. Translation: CASGGGLQETQYF.